The 10 T cell receptor beta chains in this list originate from one sample, sequenced in a study of T cell repertoires in cytomegalovirus infection. For these receptors, no antigen is known. TCRdb independently ran MiXCR on the reads; one entry per CDR3 protein. The table lists approximately 470,000 distinct CDR3 sequences, roughly 46% of them singletons, with approximately 40% in the top ten. Source: cultured PBMCs, taken from culture after CMV antigen stimulation. The receptors come from a human donor in good health (CMV status not recorded). Some clones in this sample may be carry-over from other donors' samples.

V and J are TRBV4-1 and TRBJ1-2, with 10 bases identical to TRBD1. Germline V CDR1 and CDR2: MGHRA, YSYEKL. Trimming cost V 3 bases and J 7 bases; bases outside gene matches: 17. This CDR3 is 18 amino acids long. The CDR3 DNA is TGCGCCAGCAGCCAGACCGGGACAGGGGTTACCAAGGGTCGTGGCTACACCTTC. Amino acids: CASSQTGTGVTKGRGYTF.

This chain links TRBV7-2 with TRBJ2-7; D gene ambiguous. CDR1 SGHTA and CDR2 FQGNSA come from the germline V gene. The CDR3 runs to 13 residues. V was trimmed by 2 bases and J by 4 bases, leaving 9 bases between them. Written as DNA, the CDR3 is TGTGCCAGCAGCTTAAGGGTGCCTTACGAGCAGTACTTC. Protein product: CASSLRVPYEQYF.

This clonotype was seen more than once but under ten times. This chain joins TRBV7-6 and TRBJ2-5; 11 bases line up with TRBD2. V was clipped by 2 bases and J by 6 bases; unmatched bases: 5. The CDR3 spans 15 residues. Germline CDR1 and CDR2: SGHVS and FNYEAQ. The CDR3 DNA reads TGTGCCAGCAGCTTACTTCTAGCGGGGGGCCAGACCCAGTACTTC. Translated, it gives CASSLLLAGGQTQYF.

This clonotype has only a few counts. The chain carries TRBV24-1 and TRBJ2-5; D ambiguous. The ends were cut back, 2 bases at V and 7 bases at J, with 13 bases in the middle. This CDR3 contains 14 residues. Germline V gene lookup returns CDR1 KGHDR and CDR2 SFDVKD. CDR3 sequence: CATSDSGSDWTQYF. CDR3 sequence (DNA): TGTGCCACCAGTGATTCTGGATCCGATTGGACCCAGTACTTC.

In its sample, this clonotype was seen a few times. The V and J genes are TRBV7-2 and TRBJ2-1; weak D call: TRBD2 (6 bases). The CDR3 contains 15 residues. V was cut by 5 bases and J by 2 bases, with 13 bases left in between. Germline V gene data show CDR1 as SGHTA and CDR2 as FQGNSA. CDR3: CASSETSYPYNEQFF. In DNA, the CDR3 is TGTGCCAGCAGCGAGACTAGTTATCCCTACAATGAGCAGTTCTTC. Based on the CDR3 plus reference TRBV7-2 and TRBJ2-1, the full variable domain is GAGVSQSPSNKVTEKGKDVELRCDPISGHTALYWYRQSLGQGLEFLIYFQGNSAPDKSGLPSDRFSAERTGGSVSTLTIQRTQQEDSAVYLCASSETSYPYNEQFFGPGTRLTVL.

The rearrangement joins TRBV2 to TRBJ2-7; D unresolved. Between the trimmed V and J ends, which lost 4 bases and 8 bases, there was a span of 9 bases. Germline V gives CDR1 SNHLY, CDR2 FYNNEI. There are 11 residues in the CDR3. CDR3: CASSVDIKQYF. DNA of the CDR3: TGTGCCAGCAGTGTTGACATCAAGCAGTACTTC.

In this sample, this clonotype turned up many times. The V call is TRBV7-8, the J call TRBJ1-1; 7 positions match TRBD1. CDR1 and CDR2 from the germline V gene are SGHVS and FQNEAQ. J lost 1 base, V lost 4 bases, and 3 bases had no gene match. CDR3 length: 14 residues. CDR3 sequence: CASSSGQPNTEAFF. The DNA for the CDR3 is TGTGCCAGCAGCTCGGGACAGCCGAACACTGAAGCTTTCTTT.

This clonotype was seen more than once but under ten times. V is TRBV11-2 and J is TRBJ1-2; a weak D match, TRBD1 (5 bases). Germline loops: CDR1 SGHAT, CDR2 FQNNGV. This CDR3 comprises 16 residues. The V end lost 2 bases, the J end lost 0 bases, and 13 bases lay between the germline ends. In DNA, the CDR3 is TGTGCCAGCAGCTTAAGTGCTGGGGCAACTAACTATGGCTACACCTTC. Its protein is CASSLSAGATNYGYTF.

The chain couples TRBV4-1 to TRBJ1-1; D uncertain. The CDR3 contains 16 residues. V shed 6 bases and J shed 0 bases, with 17 bases lying between them. Looked up from germline, CDR1 is MGHRA and CDR2 is YSYEKL. The CDR3 protein is CASRSSLTRLNTEAFF. CDR3 bases: TGCGCCAGCAGGAGTTCGCTTACGAGACTGAACACTGAAGCTTTCTTT.

A few counts support this clonotype. The genes are TRBV7-6 and TRBJ2-2; 7 bases align to TRBD2. V gave up 11 bases and J gave up 4 bases; unmatched junction bases: 10. In germline, CDR1 is SGHVS, CDR2 FNYEAQ. The CDR3 has 14 amino acids. CDR3 in amino acids: CAGGGKGSTGELFF. CDR3 nucleotides: TGTGCCGGGGGGGGAAAGGGGAGCACCGGGGAGCTGTTTTTT.